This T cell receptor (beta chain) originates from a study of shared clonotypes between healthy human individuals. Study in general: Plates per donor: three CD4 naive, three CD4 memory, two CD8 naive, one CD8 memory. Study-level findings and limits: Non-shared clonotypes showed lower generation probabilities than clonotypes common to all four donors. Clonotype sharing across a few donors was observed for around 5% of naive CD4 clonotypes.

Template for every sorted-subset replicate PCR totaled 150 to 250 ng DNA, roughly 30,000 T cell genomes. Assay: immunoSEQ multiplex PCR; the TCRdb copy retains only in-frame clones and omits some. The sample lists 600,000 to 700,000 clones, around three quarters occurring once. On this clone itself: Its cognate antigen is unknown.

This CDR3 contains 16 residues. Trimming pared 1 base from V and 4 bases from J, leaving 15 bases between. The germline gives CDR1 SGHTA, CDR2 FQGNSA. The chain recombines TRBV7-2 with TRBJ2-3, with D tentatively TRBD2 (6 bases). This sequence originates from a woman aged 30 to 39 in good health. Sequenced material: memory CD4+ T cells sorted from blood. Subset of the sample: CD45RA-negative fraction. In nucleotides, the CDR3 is TGTGCCAGCAGCTTAGGATTACTCGGGGGTTCAGATACGCAGTATTTT. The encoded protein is CASSLGLLGGSDTQYF.